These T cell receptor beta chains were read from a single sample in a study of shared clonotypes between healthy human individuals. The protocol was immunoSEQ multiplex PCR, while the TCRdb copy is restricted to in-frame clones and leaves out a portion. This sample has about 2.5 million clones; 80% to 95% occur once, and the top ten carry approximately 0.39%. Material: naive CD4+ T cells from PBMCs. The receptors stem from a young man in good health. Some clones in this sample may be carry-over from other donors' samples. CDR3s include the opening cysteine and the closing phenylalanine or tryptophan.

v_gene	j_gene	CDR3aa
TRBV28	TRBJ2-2	CATVRRLGQPNTGELFF
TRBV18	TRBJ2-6	CASSPRTGISGANVLTF
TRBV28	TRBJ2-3	CASSPSSRAGRDTQYF
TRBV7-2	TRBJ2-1	CASSYPLGAPVEFF
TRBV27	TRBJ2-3	CASSSQSGLWGSDTQYF
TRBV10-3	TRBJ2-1	CAISESSQGNEQFF
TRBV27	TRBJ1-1	CASSARRGATEAFF
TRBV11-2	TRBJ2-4	CASSFGGSGAKNIQYF
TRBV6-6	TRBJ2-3	CASSSPNRGTDTQYF
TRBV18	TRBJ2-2	CASSPQPNTGELFF
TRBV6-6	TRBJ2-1	CASSEGQGSYNEQFF
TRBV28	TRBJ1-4	CASRLQGEKLFF
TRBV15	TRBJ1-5	CATSRGGTVYSNQPQHF
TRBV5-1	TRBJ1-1	CASSLTGDTEAFF
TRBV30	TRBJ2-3	CAWGTSTDTQYF
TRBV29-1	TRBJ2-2	CSVYSTGELFF
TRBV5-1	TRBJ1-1	CASSLDRGEAFF
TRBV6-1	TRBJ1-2	CASSETTANYGYTF
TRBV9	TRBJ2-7	CASSADPGSEQYF
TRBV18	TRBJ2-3	CASSPPFTDTQYF
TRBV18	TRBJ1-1	CASSPAPRTNTEAFF
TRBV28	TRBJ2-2	CASSTPGSTGELFF
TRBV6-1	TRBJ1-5	CASSEGVTHNQPQHF
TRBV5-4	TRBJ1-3	CASSVDMSSGNTIYF
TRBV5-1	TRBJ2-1	CASSLDLTGSSYNEQFF
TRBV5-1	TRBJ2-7	CASSLRTGSNEQYF
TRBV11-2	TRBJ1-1	CASSLQLNTEAFF
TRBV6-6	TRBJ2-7	CASSPGQGKHEQYF